Sequencing of this T cell receptor (beta chain) was carried out in a study of blood T cell repertoires in COVID-19. CDR1 and CDR2 from the germline V gene are MRHNA and SNTAGT. The CDR3 has 15 residues. V lost 2 bases, J lost 7 bases, and 7 bases stayed unmatched. In the authors' workflow: Researchers report that nucleated cell counts were estimated from reference gene primer amplification. The protocol was immunoSEQ multiplex PCR, while the TCRdb copy is restricted to in-frame clones and leaves out a portion. From that table come the V and J calls and clone size; the DNA was used to work out D and trimming. This table holds roughly 260,000 clones, more than 85% found once. Seattle cases were enrolled at active infection and followed longitudinally.

The receptor's source is a person aged 18-30 years with COVID-19, enrolled during active disease. Input material: peripheral blood. This chain uses TRBV6-4 with TRBJ2-1; 8 positions match TRBD2. The CDR3 is CASSDEAGVINEQFF. As DNA, the CDR3 is TGTGCCAGCAGTGACGAAGCGGGGGTGATAAATGAGCAGTTCTTC.